Shown below are 25 T cell receptor beta chains from a single sample sequenced in a study of identical twins. TCRdb used MiXCR to reprocess the 5' RACE reads, holding one entry per CDR3 protein. Of approximately 700,000 distinct CDR3 sequences in the sample, around 6.1% were seen once. The sequencing input was naive T cells sorted from blood. Receptors were obtained from a man between 18 and 29 years old in good health.

This clonotype has at least ten counts. The chain combines TRBV5-6 with TRBJ2-1, with 9 bases lining up with TRBD2. The V segment lost 5 bases and the J segment 8 bases; nucleotides outside the gene matches: 8. From germline, CDR1 is SGHDT and CDR2 YYEEEE. The CDR3 contains 14 residues. In DNA form, the CDR3 reads TGTGCCAGCAGGCGACTAGCGGCGACGGATGAGCAGTTCTTC. Protein: CASRRLAATDEQFF. Based on the CDR3 plus reference TRBV5-6 and TRBJ2-1, the full variable domain is DAGVTQSPTHLIKTRGQQVTLRCSPKSGHDTVSWYQQALGQGPQFIFQYYEEEERQRGNFPDRFSGHQFPNYSSELNVNALLLGDSALYLCASRRLAATDEQFFGPGTRLTVL.

This clonotype was observed at least ten times. This sequence joins TRBV6-1 and TRBJ2-3, with 10 positions matching TRBD2. This CDR3 spans 14 amino acids. With V trimmed by 6 bases and J by 6 bases, 6 bases remained unmatched. The germline CDR1 and CDR2 sequences are MNHNS and SASEGT. This CDR3 is CASSLAGVGDTQYF. The CDR3 coding sequence is TGTGCCAGCAGCCTAGCGGGAGTTGGCGATACGCAGTATTTT.

This clonotype was counted many times. The J gene is TRBJ2-7, the V gene TRBV28; weak D call: TRBD1 (6 bases). In germline, CDR1 is MDHEN, CDR2 SYDVKM. The V end lost 10 bases, the J end lost 3 bases, and 13 bases lay between the germline ends. The CDR3 is made up of 12 amino acids. The CDR3 bases are TGTGCCACCACCGACAGGAACTACGAGCAGTACTTC. This encodes CATTDRNYEQYF.

At least ten counts were recorded for this clonotype. The chain links TRBV12-3 or TRBV12-4 to TRBJ2-2; D is ambiguous. Trimming took off 3 bases at V and 6 bases at J, with 5 bases between the two ends. CDR3 size: 12 residues. The CDR3 loop is CASSLSPGELFF. The CDR3 region has the DNA TGTGCCAGCAGTTTGTCCCCCGGGGAGCTGTTTTTT.

This clonotype occurred many times. This chain joins TRBV12-3 or TRBV12-4 and TRBJ1-5, with unresolved D. Trimming pared 5 bases from V and 4 bases from J, leaving 9 bases between. The CDR3 contains 13 residues. CDR3 in amino acids: CASSPALNQPQHF. CDR3 DNA: TGTGCCAGCAGTCCAGCCTTGAATCAGCCCCAGCATTTT.

This clonotype appeared many times. The chain uses TRBV5-1 and TRBJ2-7; possibly TRBD2 for D (6 bases). Germline lookup yields CDR1 SGHRS and CDR2 YFSETQ. The V gene lost 5 bases and the J gene lost 6 bases, with 18 bases spanning the gap. The CDR3 has 14 residues. The CDR3 loop is CASRNPGVSSEQYF. Written as DNA, the CDR3 is TGCGCCAGCAGGAATCCGGGGGTTTCTTCCGAGCAGTACTTC.

This clonotype was recorded many times. The chain links TRBV10-3 to TRBJ2-5; D remains unclear. Germline values: CDR1 ENHRY, CDR2 SYGVKD. Trimming took 6 bases from V and 5 from J, leaving 7 bases between them. The CDR3 is 11 residues long. CDR3 region: CAISQTETQYF. CDR3 DNA sequence: TGTGCCATCAGCCAGACGGAGACCCAGTACTTC.

This clonotype was detected only a few times. The rearrangement joins TRBV11-2 to TRBJ1-3; the D is unclear. Per germline, CDR1 SGHAT and CDR2 FQNNGV. Trimming took off 6 bases at V and 10 bases at J, with 10 bases between the two ends. CDR3 length: 11 amino acids. The CDR3 nucleotides read TGTGCCAGCAGTCCTATCGCTACCATATATTTT. Its protein product is CASSPIATIYF.

The chain employs TRBV6-2 or TRBV6-3 and TRBJ2-5; possible D gene TRBD1, 6 bases. From germline, CDR1 is MNHEY and CDR2 SVGEGT. This CDR3 comprises 15 residues. V was shortened by 0 bases and J by 5 bases, with 13 bases between the two germline ends. CDR3 loop: CASSYSQGRHETQYF. CDR3 DNA sequence: TGTGCCAGCAGTTACTCGCAGGGGCGGCACGAGACCCAGTACTTC.

This clonotype was recorded many times. V usage is TRBV28 and J usage is TRBJ2-1; 10 nucleotides line up with TRBD2. CDR1 is MDHEN, CDR2 SYDVKM, per germline. The CDR3 sequence is 15 residues long. The junction had 9 bases not matched to a gene; V was cut back by 6 bases and J by 7 bases. The CDR3 protein is CASREAGGPSNEQFF. The CDR3 DNA reads TGTGCCAGCAGGGAAGCGGGAGGGCCTTCTAATGAGCAGTTCTTC.

At least ten counts were recorded for this clonotype. This chain uses TRBV12-3 or TRBV12-4 with TRBJ2-1; D uncertain. The CDR3 has 11 amino acids. V lost 0 bases and J 12 bases, leaving 6 bases between the germline ends. CDR3 protein: CASSLAGRQFF. As DNA, the CDR3 is TGTGCCAGCAGTTTAGCTGGAAGGCAGTTCTTC.

There are many counts of this clonotype. The gene calls are TRBV5-1 and TRBJ1-3; no firm D call. CDR3 length equals 17 residues. Trimming pared 0 bases from V and 1 base from J, leaving 14 bases between. The germline gives CDR1 SGHRS, CDR2 YFSETQ. The CDR3 here is CASSLGQPSSSGNTIYF. Written as DNA, the CDR3 is TGCGCCAGCAGCTTGGGGCAGCCCTCTTCTTCTGGAAACACCATATATTTT.

The table lists this clonotype with a few counts. This chain joins TRBV6-1 and TRBJ1-6, with 10 bases identical to TRBD1. V shed 6 bases and J 11 bases; nucleotides not matched to a gene: 10. The CDR3 covers 15 residues. Germline-derived CDR1 and CDR2 are MNHNS and SASEGT. The CDR3 loop reads CASSRSGTGATPLHF. In DNA form, the CDR3 reads TGTGCCAGCAGCCGTTCCGGGACAGGGGCCACACCCCTCCACTTT.

This clonotype was seen ten or more times. The DNA of the CDR3 is TGTGCCAGCAGTTTTGGGACAGGGAGGTACGAGCAGTACTTC. Its translation is CASSFGTGRYEQYF. V and J are TRBV12-3 or TRBV12-4 and TRBJ2-7; 9 bases map to TRBD1. Trimming at V came to 3 bases and at J to 4 bases, leaving 4 bases not matched to a gene. This CDR3 comprises 14 residues.

J is TRBJ2-2 and V is TRBV28, with a possible D match to TRBD2 (6 bases). V gave up 5 bases and J gave up 1 base, with 14 bases separating them. The CDR3 is 16 amino acids. From germline, CDR1 is MDHEN and CDR2 SYDVKM. CDR3 loop: CASSPTRGWNTGELFF. The CDR3 DNA is TGTGCCAGCAGTCCGACCCGGGGGTGGAACACCGGGGAGCTGTTTTTT.

This clonotype occurred a few times. The gene calls are TRBV15 and TRBJ2-7; D is possibly TRBD2 (6 bases). Per the germline V gene, CDR1 is LNHNV and CDR2 is YYDKDF (reference sequence). V gave up 5 bases and J gave up 3 bases, with 14 bases separating them. This CDR3 comprises 14 residues. CDR3 sequence: CATSFGTGDYEQYF. CDR3 nucleotide sequence: TGTGCCACCAGCTTTGGGACTGGCGACTACGAGCAGTACTTC.

This chain joins TRBV4-2 and TRBJ2-3; no clear D. The CDR3 loop spans 13 amino acids. CDR1 and CDR2 from the germline V gene are LGHNA and YNFKEQ. The V and J ends lost 1 base and 6 bases respectively, with 8 bases between them. The CDR3 here is CASSQGPGDTQYF. CDR3 DNA: TGTGCCAGCAGCCAAGGTCCCGGGGATACGCAGTATTTT.

This clonotype has just a few counts. The chain couples TRBV5-1 to TRBJ2-2, with a tentative D call TRBD1 (6 bases). Germline V gene data show CDR1 as SGHRS and CDR2 as YFSETQ. Deletions cut 0 bases from V and 6 bases from J, with 12 bases between. This CDR3 contains 15 residues. The CDR3 DNA follows: TGCGCCAGCAGCTTGGCCAGGAAGGGGGCCGGGGAGCTGTTTTTT. Protein: CASSLARKGAGELFF.

This chain uses TRBV15 with TRBJ2-1; TRBD2 matches 8 bases. The CDR3 extends over 19 amino acids. Per the germline V gene, CDR1 is LNHNV and CDR2 is YYDKDF (reference sequence). V was clipped by 6 bases and J by 8 bases; unmatched bases: 24. The CDR3 protein is CATRSTELAEGGDWDEQFF. The CDR3 DNA reads TGTGCCACCAGGTCTACCGAACTAGCGGAAGGGGGGGATTGGGATGAGCAGTTCTTC.

V and J are TRBV12-3 or TRBV12-4 and TRBJ2-1; 15 bases map to TRBD2. The CDR3 length is 17 residues. The CDR3: CASVGLAGGSSYNEQFF. DNA for the CDR3: TGTGCGTCGGTAGGACTAGCGGGAGGGAGCTCCTACAATGAGCAGTTCTTC.

This clonotype was counted a few times. The chain is built from TRBV19 and TRBJ2-5; D is perhaps TRBD2 (6 bases). CDR3 length equals 14 residues. The germline CDR1 and CDR2 sequences are LNHDA and SQIVND (reference sequence). Trimming left V 5 bases short and J 13 bases short, with 23 bases between. DNA for the CDR3: TGTGCCAGTAGTGGGGGGACCAACCCATACGCGGCGTACTTC. Amino acids: CASSGGTNPYAAYF.

The sample holds a few counts of this clonotype. V is TRBV12-3 or TRBV12-4 and J is TRBJ2-7; D gene unclear. V was clipped by 6 bases and J by 5 bases, with 20 bases between them. This CDR3 contains 15 residues. This CDR3 is CASRHSGPGHHEQYF. The DNA for the CDR3 is TGTGCCAGCAGGCATTCCGGGCCCGGGCACCACGAGCAGTACTTC.

The table lists this clonotype with many counts. This chain links TRBV5-1 with TRBJ2-7; perhaps TRBD2 as D (5 bases). V shed 2 bases and J shed 5 bases, with 14 bases lying between them. The CDR3 totals 14 residues. The germline V gene encodes CDR1 SGHRS and CDR2 YFSETQ. CDR3: CASSFQLGSNEQYF. CDR3 sequence (DNA): TGCGCCAGCAGCTTTCAACTAGGTTCTAACGAGCAGTACTTC.

This clonotype was found a few times. The chain links TRBV18 to TRBJ2-3, with 12 positions matching TRBD2. The V segment lost 4 bases and the J segment 4 bases; nucleotides outside the gene matches: 6. This CDR3 has 16 amino acids. Germline V gene lookup returns CDR1 KGHSH and CDR2 LQKENI. Here the CDR3 reads CASSLWTSGAADTQYF. For the CDR3, the DNA is TGTGCCAGCTCACTCTGGACTAGCGGGGCTGCAGATACGCAGTATTTT.

The J gene is TRBJ1-5, the V gene TRBV12-3 or TRBV12-4, with 9 bases that match TRBD1. With 5 bases clipped from V and 5 bases from J, the junction kept 10 bases outside the gene matches. The CDR3 is made up of 16 amino acids. CDR3 coding DNA: TGTGCCAGCAGTGTAGGGACAGGGCTATTGGATCAGCCCCAGCATTTT. Amino acid sequence: CASSVGTGLLDQPQHF.